This T cell receptor (beta chain) was identified in a study of blood T cell repertoires in COVID-19. Study context: PBMCs, B-cell-depleted T cells, or T cells provided the cDNA or gDNA that made up the material.

Using immunoSEQ multiplex PCR, the repertoire was profiled, and TCRdb retains in-frame clones only, with some absent. This table holds more than 400,000 clones, 90% found once. V was shortened by 6 bases and J by 0 bases, with 14 bases between the two germline ends. From germline, CDR1 is MNHEY and CDR2 SMNVEV (reference sequence). The CDR3 is 15 residues long. The chain uses TRBV27 and TRBJ1-2; D possibly corresponds to TRBD1 (6 bases). This sequence originates from a man aged 18 to 29 who had recovered from COVID-19. The source material was PBMCs or T cells enriched from blood (not recorded which). CDR3 amino acids: CASSQTGQSNYGYTF. As DNA, the CDR3 is TGTGCCAGCAGCCAAACCGGACAGTCTAACTATGGCTACACCTTC.